The sequence of this T cell receptor (beta chain) was determined in a study of T-cell reconstitution after alpha-beta-depleted transplantation in children. This CDR3 contains 15 residues. Germline-derived CDR1 and CDR2 are MDHEN and SYDVKM. V trimming: 5 bases; J trimming: 3 bases; junction bases outside the gene matches: 5. Using unique molecular identifiers, the investigators prepared the TCRbeta library. TCRdb reprocessed the PCR reads with MiXCR, giving one entry per CDR3 protein. Among about half a million distinct CDR3 sequences listed, 12% were seen once. This clonotype has ten or more counts. The receptor was isolated from a human donor who donated a stem cell graft to a child with combined immunodeficiency. The material sequenced was PBMCs from the stem cell graft donor, taken from the stem cell graft. The rearrangement links TRBV28 to TRBJ2-2, with 8 positions matching TRBD1. The CDR3 spells CASSTGGLDTGELFF. CDR3 coding DNA: TGTGCCAGCAGTACAGGGGGATTGGACACCGGGGAGCTGTTTTTT.